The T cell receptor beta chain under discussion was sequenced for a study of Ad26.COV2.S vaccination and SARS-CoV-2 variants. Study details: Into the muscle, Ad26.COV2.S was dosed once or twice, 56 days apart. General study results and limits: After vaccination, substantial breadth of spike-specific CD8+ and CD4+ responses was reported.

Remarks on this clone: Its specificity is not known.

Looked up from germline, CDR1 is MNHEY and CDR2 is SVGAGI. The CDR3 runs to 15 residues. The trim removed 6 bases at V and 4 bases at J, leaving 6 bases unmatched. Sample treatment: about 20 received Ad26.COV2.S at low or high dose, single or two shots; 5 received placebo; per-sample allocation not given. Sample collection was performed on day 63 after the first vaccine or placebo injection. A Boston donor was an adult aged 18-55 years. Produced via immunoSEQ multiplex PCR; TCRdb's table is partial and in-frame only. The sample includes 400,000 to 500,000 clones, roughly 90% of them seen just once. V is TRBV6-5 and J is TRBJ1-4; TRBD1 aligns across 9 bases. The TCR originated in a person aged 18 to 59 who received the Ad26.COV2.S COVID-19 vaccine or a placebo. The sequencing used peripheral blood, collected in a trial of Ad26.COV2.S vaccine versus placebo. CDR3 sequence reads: CASRRQTGGNEKLFF. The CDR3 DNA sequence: TGTGCCAGCAGACGGCAGACAGGGGGTAATGAAAAACTGTTTTTT.